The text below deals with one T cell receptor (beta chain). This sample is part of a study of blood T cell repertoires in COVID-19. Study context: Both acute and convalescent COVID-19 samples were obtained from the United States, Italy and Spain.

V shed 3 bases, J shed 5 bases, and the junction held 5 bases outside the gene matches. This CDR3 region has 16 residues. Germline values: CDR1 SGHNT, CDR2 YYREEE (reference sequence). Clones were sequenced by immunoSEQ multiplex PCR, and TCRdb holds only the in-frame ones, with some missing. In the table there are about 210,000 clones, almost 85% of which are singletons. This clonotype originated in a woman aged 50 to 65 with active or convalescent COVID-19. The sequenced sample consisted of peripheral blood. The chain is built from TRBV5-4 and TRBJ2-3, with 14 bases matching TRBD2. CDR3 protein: CASSSRLAGGVDTQYF. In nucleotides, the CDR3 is TGTGCCAGCAGCTCGAGACTAGCGGGAGGGGTAGATACGCAGTATTTT.